The T cell receptor beta chain under discussion was sequenced for a study of blood T cells in healthy people across ages. Findings and caveats of the study: Greater diversity and more naive CD4+ cells were seen in long-lived donors than in aged donors. Getting older went along with TCR beta diversity per million T cells dropping roughly linearly.

With a J-beta primer mix and a sample-barcoded 5' primer, a second PCR ran about 7 to 12 cycles. TCRdb reprocessed the 5' RACE reads with MiXCR, giving one entry per CDR3 protein. This sample has roughly 1,500,000 distinct CDR3 sequences, with roughly 32% found just once. Concerning this clonotype itself: Its antigen is not known.

Trimming pared 0 bases from V and 1 base from J, leaving 9 bases between. From germline, CDR1 is SGDLS and CDR2 YYNGEE. The CDR3 loop spans 15 amino acids. The authors drew around 9.3 milliliters of peripheral blood from each donor. Sequenced input: blood. The receptor comes from a woman under 40 in good health. This chain uses TRBV9 with TRBJ2-3, with D unresolved. DNA of the CDR3: TGTGCCAGCAGCGTAGTGGCGGTACGCACAGATACGCAGTATTTT. Protein sequence: CASSVVAVRTDTQYF.